The sequence of this T cell receptor beta chain was determined in a study of shared clonotypes between healthy human individuals. Study-wide background: Participating donors consisted of two women and a few men aged 18 to 49.

Every contributor of samples was a Caucasian grown-up residing in Nashville, Tennessee. A note on this clone: Its antigen is unidentified.

Original analysis: For the immunoSEQ data, sequences were junction-only without quality scores, so filtering differed. Sequenced by immunoSEQ multiplex PCR; TCRdb stores in-frame clones only, minus some. V and J calls and clone size follow that table, whereas D and trimming were derived from the DNA. The sample has about 490,000 clones, around 79% seen once. Study findings and constraints: Clonotype sharing among donors likely depends on sequencing depth.

This CDR3 region has 14 residues. Germline V gene lookup returns CDR1 LNHDA and CDR2 SQIVND (reference sequence). The ends lost 7 bases at V and 8 bases at J; junction bases unmatched: 7. Sequenced input: PBMCs. The J gene is TRBJ2-1, the V gene TRBV19; 11 bases fit TRBD2. This receptor was obtained from a woman aged 35 to 49 in good health. Some clones in this sample may be carry-over from other donors' samples. In DNA form, the CDR3 reads TGTGCCAGTACCTTGACTAGCGGGAAGTATGAGCAGTTCTTC. This gives the protein CASTLTSGKYEQFF.